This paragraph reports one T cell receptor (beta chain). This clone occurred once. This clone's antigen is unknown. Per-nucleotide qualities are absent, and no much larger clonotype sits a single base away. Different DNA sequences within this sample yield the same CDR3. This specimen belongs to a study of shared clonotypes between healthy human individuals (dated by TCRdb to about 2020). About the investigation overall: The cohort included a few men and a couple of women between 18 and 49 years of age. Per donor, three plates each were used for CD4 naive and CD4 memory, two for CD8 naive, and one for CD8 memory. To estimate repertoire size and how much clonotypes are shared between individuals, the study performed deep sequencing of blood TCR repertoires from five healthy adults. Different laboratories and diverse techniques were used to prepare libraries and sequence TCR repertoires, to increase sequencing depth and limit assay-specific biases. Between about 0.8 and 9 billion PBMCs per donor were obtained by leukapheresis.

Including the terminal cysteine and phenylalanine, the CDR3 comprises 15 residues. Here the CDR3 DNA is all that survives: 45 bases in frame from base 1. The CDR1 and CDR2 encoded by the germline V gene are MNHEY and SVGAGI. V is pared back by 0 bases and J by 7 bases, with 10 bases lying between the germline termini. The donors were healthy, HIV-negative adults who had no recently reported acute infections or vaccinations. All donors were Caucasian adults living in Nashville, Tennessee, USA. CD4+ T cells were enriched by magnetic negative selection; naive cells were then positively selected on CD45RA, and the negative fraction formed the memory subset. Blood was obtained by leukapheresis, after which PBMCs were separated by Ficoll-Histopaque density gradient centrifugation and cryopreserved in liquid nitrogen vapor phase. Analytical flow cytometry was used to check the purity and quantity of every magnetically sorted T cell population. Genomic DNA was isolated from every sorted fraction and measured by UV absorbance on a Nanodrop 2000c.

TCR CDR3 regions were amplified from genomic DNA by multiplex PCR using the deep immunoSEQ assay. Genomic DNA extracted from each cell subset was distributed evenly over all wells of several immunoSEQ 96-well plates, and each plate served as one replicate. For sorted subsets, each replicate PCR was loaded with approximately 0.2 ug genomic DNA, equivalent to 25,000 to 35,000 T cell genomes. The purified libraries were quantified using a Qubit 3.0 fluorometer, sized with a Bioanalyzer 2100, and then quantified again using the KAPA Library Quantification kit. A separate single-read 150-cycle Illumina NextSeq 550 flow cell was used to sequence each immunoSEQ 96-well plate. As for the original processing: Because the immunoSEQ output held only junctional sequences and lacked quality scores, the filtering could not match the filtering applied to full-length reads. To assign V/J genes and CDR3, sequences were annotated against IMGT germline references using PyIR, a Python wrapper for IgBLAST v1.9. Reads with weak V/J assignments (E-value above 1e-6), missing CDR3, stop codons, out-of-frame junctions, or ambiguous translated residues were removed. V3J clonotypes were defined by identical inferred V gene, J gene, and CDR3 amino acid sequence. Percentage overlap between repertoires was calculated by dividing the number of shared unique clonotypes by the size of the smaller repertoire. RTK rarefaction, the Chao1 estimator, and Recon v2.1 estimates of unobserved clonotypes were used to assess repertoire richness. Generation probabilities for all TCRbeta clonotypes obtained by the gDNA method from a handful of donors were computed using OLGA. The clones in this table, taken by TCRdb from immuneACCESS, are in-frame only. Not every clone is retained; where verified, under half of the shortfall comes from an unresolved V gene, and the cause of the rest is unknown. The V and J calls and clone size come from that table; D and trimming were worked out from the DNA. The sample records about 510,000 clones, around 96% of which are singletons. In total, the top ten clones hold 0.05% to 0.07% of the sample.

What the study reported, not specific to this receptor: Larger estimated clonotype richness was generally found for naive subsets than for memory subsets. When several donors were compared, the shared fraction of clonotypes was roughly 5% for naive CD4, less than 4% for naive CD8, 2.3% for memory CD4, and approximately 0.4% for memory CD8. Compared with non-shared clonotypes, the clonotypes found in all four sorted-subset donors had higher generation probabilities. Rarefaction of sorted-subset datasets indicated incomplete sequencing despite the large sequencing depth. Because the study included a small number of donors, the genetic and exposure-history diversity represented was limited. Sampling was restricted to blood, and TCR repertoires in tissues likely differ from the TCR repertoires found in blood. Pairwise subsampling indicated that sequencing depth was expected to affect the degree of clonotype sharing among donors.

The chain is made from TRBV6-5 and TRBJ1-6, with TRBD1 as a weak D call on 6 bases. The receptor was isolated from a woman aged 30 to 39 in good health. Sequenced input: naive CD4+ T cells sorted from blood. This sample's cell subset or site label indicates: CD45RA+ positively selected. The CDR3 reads CASSYSKGGNSPLHF. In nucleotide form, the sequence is TGTGCCAGCAGTTACTCGAAGGGGGGAAATTCACCCCTCCACTTT.